What follows describes a single T cell receptor beta chain. Its antigen is not yet known. The germline gene is not matched at one end of the junction; a read error may be the cause. The library was built by means of the immunoSEQ multiplex PCR assay. The study's own analysis went as follows. A statistical classification framework was built to diagnose cytomegalovirus status from the catalog of TCR beta chain sequences. TCRdb provides this immuneACCESS table in a form limited to in-frame rearrangements. Some clones are lacking; in checked studies, under half of them reflect an unresolved V gene, and why the rest are absent is not known. The D gene and trimming were derived from the DNA, and the V and J assignments and clone size from that table. The sample table contains approximately 110,000 clones; only one count was recorded for about 94% of them. In total, the top ten clones hold roughly 1.2% of the sample.

This specimen comes from a study of cytomegalovirus exposure and HLA in healthy donors (dated by TCRdb to 2016 to 2017). Broadly, across the study: According to a later analysis, the 110 or so validation repertoires were produced on the same platform as the 680 or so repertoires of the first cohort. The study aimed to test whether cataloging public T cell receptors could reveal signatures of past pathogen exposure. A separate validation cohort of 90 to 150 different subjects was used in addition to the 666-subject first cohort. To predict cytomegalovirus infection status, the study brought together high-throughput TCR immunosequencing, statistical association of individual TCRs with disease status, and machine learning. Study-wide findings and limitations: A later analysis had no HLA typing for the validation cohort, so co-occurrence there was scored across all 130 or so repertoires. According to the authors, the approach could potentially be generalized to other disease states and immunological phenotypes. In both the original and validation cohorts, the classifier was reported to diagnose cytomegalovirus status with high specificity and sensitivity. Most TCR sequences were seen in very few donors, while some public TCRs were found in many individuals. Three of the identified cytomegalovirus-associated TCR beta chains were confirmed in vitro to be specific for cytomegalovirus antigens. The study gave a list of some 150 TCR beta chains associated with cytomegalovirus. Subsequent analysis determined that TCRs grouped into clusters in the first cohort also showed a tendency toward co-occurrence across the 120 or so validation repertoires, and 94% of cluster scores exceeded 0.

Reading from cysteine to phenylalanine, the CDR3 counts 16 amino acids. Just the 48-base CDR3 DNA is kept, in frame starting at base 1. The germline V gene encodes CDR1 SGHNT and CDR2 YYREEE (reference sequence). Donors formed part of the validation cohort, which comprised some 120 subjects and was distinct from the first cohort of 666 subjects. The sample taken for sequencing was PBMCs. The origin of this receptor is a woman younger than 35 in good health and CMV-seronegative. The V and J segments used are TRBV5-4 and TRBJ2-1, and 12 junctional nucleotides match TRBD1. The CDR3 region reads CASSSSFGGQGAGLIF. The base sequence is TGTGCCAGCAGCTCCTCTTTCGGGGGACAGGGGGCCGGGTTAATCTTC.